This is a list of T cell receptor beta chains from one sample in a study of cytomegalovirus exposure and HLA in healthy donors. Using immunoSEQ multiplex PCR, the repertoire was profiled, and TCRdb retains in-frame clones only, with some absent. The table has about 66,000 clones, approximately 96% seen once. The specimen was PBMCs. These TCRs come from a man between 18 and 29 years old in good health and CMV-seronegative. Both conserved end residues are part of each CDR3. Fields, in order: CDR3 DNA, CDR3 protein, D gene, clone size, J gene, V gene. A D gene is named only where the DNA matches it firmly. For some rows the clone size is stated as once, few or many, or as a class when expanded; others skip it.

cdr3_nt: TGTGCCAGCAGCCAGGGCCACGAGCAGTACTTC; cdr3_aa: CASSQGHEQYF; d_call: NA; clone_size: NA; j_call: TRBJ2-7; v_call: TRBV7-9
cdr3_nt: TGCGCCAGCAGCCAAGTTGCCAGGGAGGTTCAAGAGACCCAGTACTTC; cdr3_aa: CASSQVAREVQETQYF; d_call: NA; clone_size: NA; j_call: TRBJ2-5; v_call: TRBV4-3
cdr3_nt: TGTGCCAGCAGTTCCTACCCCGGGACAGGCAACTATGGCTACACCTTC; cdr3_aa: CASSSYPGTGNYGYTF; d_call: TRBD1; clone_size: NA; j_call: TRBJ1-2; v_call: TRBV27
cdr3_nt: TGTGCCAGCGCCTCTACCCAGACAGGGGGAGAGACCCAGTACTTC; cdr3_aa: CASASTQTGGETQYF; d_call: TRBD1; clone_size: NA; j_call: TRBJ2-5; v_call: TRBV27
cdr3_nt: TGTGCCAGCAGCCTTGGACTAGCGGGAGTAGAAGGGGAGCTGTTTTTT; cdr3_aa: CASSLGLAGVEGELFF; d_call: TRBD2; clone_size: NA; j_call: TRBJ2-2; v_call: TRBV11-1
cdr3_nt: TGTGCCATCAGGCCGGGACAGGGCGTCACAGATACGCAGTATTTT; cdr3_aa: CAIRPGQGVTDTQYF; d_call: TRBD1; clone_size: NA; j_call: TRBJ2-3; v_call: TRBV10-3
cdr3_nt: TGTGCCAGCAGTTTAAAAGCGGGAGGCCACGAGCAGTACTTC; cdr3_aa: CASSLKAGGHEQYF; d_call: TRBD2; clone_size: NA; j_call: TRBJ2-7; v_call: TRBV28
cdr3_nt: TGTGCCAGCGGTGGACTAGCGGGACCCCCCGGGCTCGAGCAGTACTTC; cdr3_aa: CASGGLAGPPGLEQYF; d_call: TRBD2; clone_size: NA; j_call: TRBJ2-7; v_call: TRBV11-2
cdr3_nt: TGCGCCAGCAGCCCAATACCGGACACGAAAAACATTCAGTACTTC; cdr3_aa: CASSPIPDTKNIQYF; d_call: NA; clone_size: NA; j_call: TRBJ2-4; v_call: TRBV5-1
cdr3_nt: TGTGCCAGCAGTCGACTAGCGGGAGACTCCACAGATACGCAGTATTTT; cdr3_aa: CASSRLAGDSTDTQYF; d_call: TRBD2; clone_size: once; j_call: TRBJ2-3; v_call: TRBV28
cdr3_nt: TGTGCCAGCAGTTACGTCGGTAGCGGGATGGGCGGGGAGCTGTTTTTT; cdr3_aa: CASSYVGSGMGGELFF; d_call: TRBD2; clone_size: NA; j_call: TRBJ2-2; v_call: TRBV6-5
cdr3_nt: TGTGCCAGCAGCCAAGAGGGCGCTAGCGGGAGTTCCTACGAGCAGTACTTC; cdr3_aa: CASSQEGASGSSYEQYF; d_call: TRBD2; clone_size: NA; j_call: TRBJ2-7; v_call: TRBV4-2
cdr3_nt: TGCGCCAGCAGCCAACGGAACACTGAAGCTTTCTTT; cdr3_aa: CASSQRNTEAFF; d_call: NA; clone_size: NA; j_call: TRBJ1-1; v_call: TRBV4-1
cdr3_nt: TGCAGCGTTCTCGATTTACCGAGGACTGTACTGTACGGGACCCAGTACTTC; cdr3_aa: CSVLDLPRTVLYGTQYF; d_call: NA; clone_size: NA; j_call: TRBJ2-5; v_call: TRBV29-1
cdr3_nt: TGCGCCAGCAGTGACGAGGTTTCTCCGGCTCCCATTTCGAACACCGGGGAGCTGTTTTTT; cdr3_aa: CASSDEVSPAPISNTGELFF; d_call: NA; clone_size: NA; j_call: TRBJ2-2; v_call: TRBV10-1
cdr3_nt: TGTGCCAGCGGGCTGACGGAAAACACCGGGGAGCTGTTTTTT; cdr3_aa: CASGLTENTGELFF; d_call: NA; clone_size: NA; j_call: TRBJ2-2; v_call: TRBV4-2
cdr3_nt: TGTGCCAGCAGCTTAGTAGGTCGGACAGACGCGGGTGATTTTGAGCAGTTCTTC; cdr3_aa: CASSLVGRTDAGDFEQFF; d_call: NA; clone_size: NA; j_call: TRBJ2-1; v_call: TRBV7-9
cdr3_nt: TGTGCCAGCAGTCTCTCTAGAACTCTGCCCGAGCAGTACTTC; cdr3_aa: CASSLSRTLPEQYF; d_call: NA; clone_size: NA; j_call: TRBJ2-7; v_call: TRBV6-5
cdr3_nt: TGTGCCAGCACCAACGGACAGGGTGGGCAGCCCCAGCATTTT; cdr3_aa: CASTNGQGGQPQHF; d_call: TRBD1; clone_size: NA; j_call: TRBJ1-5; v_call: TRBV27
cdr3_nt: TGTGCCAGCAGCTTAAGCGGACAGGTGCCCCACAATGAGCAGTTCTTC; cdr3_aa: CASSLSGQVPHNEQFF; d_call: TRBD1; clone_size: once; j_call: TRBJ2-1; v_call: TRBV27
cdr3_nt: TGTGCCAGTTATCAGGGGTTCCCCGGGGAGCTGTTTTTT; cdr3_aa: CASYQGFPGELFF; d_call: NA; clone_size: NA; j_call: TRBJ2-2; v_call: TRBV7-8
cdr3_nt: TGCGCCAGCAGCCCCGGACGGACTAATCAGCCCCAGCATTTT; cdr3_aa: CASSPGRTNQPQHF; d_call: NA; clone_size: NA; j_call: TRBJ1-5; v_call: TRBV4-1
cdr3_nt: TGCGCCAGCAGTGAGTCTATTCTGGCGGGAGGTAAGGATGAGCAGTTCTTC; cdr3_aa: CASSESILAGGKDEQFF; d_call: TRBD2; clone_size: NA; j_call: TRBJ2-1; v_call: TRBV10-1
cdr3_nt: TGTGCCAGCACCCTGACAGGAGCCCTCCAAGAGACCCAGTACTTC; cdr3_aa: CASTLTGALQETQYF; d_call: NA; clone_size: NA; j_call: TRBJ2-5; v_call: TRBV6-5
cdr3_nt: TGTGCCAGCAGTTTTGCAGGGGACTATGGCTACACCTTC; cdr3_aa: CASSFAGDYGYTF; d_call: NA; clone_size: NA; j_call: TRBJ1-2; v_call: TRBV28
cdr3_nt: TGTGCCAGCAGTTACGGGTGGACAGAGGGGGGGAATGAGCAGTTCTTC; cdr3_aa: CASSYGWTEGGNEQFF; d_call: NA; clone_size: NA; j_call: TRBJ2-1; v_call: TRBV6-5
cdr3_nt: TGTGCCAGCAGCGTAGGTGGTTTAGCGCGAGAGACCCAGTACTTC; cdr3_aa: CASSVGGLARETQYF; d_call: NA; clone_size: NA; j_call: TRBJ2-5; v_call: TRBV9
cdr3_nt: TGTGCCAGCGGGCGCGACACTGAAGCTTTCTTT; cdr3_aa: CASGRDTEAFF; d_call: NA; clone_size: NA; j_call: TRBJ1-1; v_call: TRBV28
cdr3_nt: TGTGCCAGCAGCGTAGCGCGGTCTGGGGCCGCCGGGGAGCTGTTTTTT; cdr3_aa: CASSVARSGAAGELFF; d_call: NA; clone_size: NA; j_call: TRBJ2-2; v_call: TRBV9
cdr3_nt: TGTGCCAGTAGTCCGCGGACAGGGGGCTACGAGCAGTACTTC; cdr3_aa: CASSPRTGGYEQYF; d_call: TRBD1; clone_size: NA; j_call: TRBJ2-7; v_call: TRBV19
cdr3_nt: TGTGCCAGCAGCTTAGGGCTAGCGGGAGTTCTTGAGCAGTTCTTC; cdr3_aa: CASSLGLAGVLEQFF; d_call: TRBD2; clone_size: NA; j_call: TRBJ2-1; v_call: TRBV11-3
cdr3_nt: TGTGCCAGCACTGTCTGGGAAAGGGGCGATCAGCCCCAGCATTTT; cdr3_aa: CASTVWERGDQPQHF; d_call: NA; clone_size: NA; j_call: TRBJ1-5; v_call: TRBV5-6
cdr3_nt: TGCGCCAGCAGCTTGGGAGGTATCAATGAGCAGTTCTTC; cdr3_aa: CASSLGGINEQFF; d_call: NA; clone_size: NA; j_call: TRBJ2-1; v_call: TRBV5-1